The rows below give T cell receptor beta chains drawn from one sample of a study of T-cell memory formation after mild COVID-19. TCRdb reanalysed the 5' RACE reads using MiXCR and keeps one entry per CDR3 protein. Seen here are around 530,000 distinct CDR3 sequences, about 20% observed once, and the top ten hold under 8.5%. The sequencing sample was made of PBMCs or a T cell subset sorted from them (not recorded which). The receptors shown here come from an adult woman who had mild COVID-19 (a few samples of this study predate the infection). Cell type and time point are not known. Each CDR3 is given without its conserved first and last residue.

TRBV24-1 | ATSETGTGNNEQF
TRBV29-1 | SAGQGEVWNTEAF
TRBV14 | ASSHPGAYEQY
TRBV5-5 | ASSFQLAGGTDTQY
TRBV29-1 | SPPGQGHEQY
TRBV18 | ASSPGSSGVYEQY
TRBV2 | ASSEDQSSYNEQF
TRBV11-2 | ASSLKGSSGGTDTQY
TRBV7-6 | ASSQIGTSGSHEQY
TRBV3-1 | ASSQFQAEAF
TRBV7-9 | ASSPLGQIQETQY
TRBV6-5 | ASSKQGGVLVDTQY
TRBV12-3/TRBV12-4 | ASSLGQVLNTGELF
TRBV5-4 | ASSLEVGTDTQY
TRBV7-9 | ASSLVSVGGTEAF
TRBV12-3/TRBV12-4 | ASSLFGGLGPYEQY
TRBV27 | ASSLSGGGSHEQY
TRBV24-1 | ATSAGRDVEKLF
TRBV5-1 | ASSLQVPDTQY
TRBV6-5 | ASKGGRGPLYEQY
TRBV7-2 | ASSLNRWGSPLH
TRBV6-6 | ASLSSTNVLT
TRBV9 | ASSGGRKETQY
TRBV12-3/TRBV12-4 | ASSSDRGHDYEQY
TRBV18 | ASSPSTGPQETQY
TRBV7-2 | ASSLLRVQGGGETQY
TRBV12-3/TRBV12-4 | ASVQGGSYNEQF
TRBV11-3 | ASSSLLWTSGSGYEQY
TRBV14 | ASGNLNYGYT
TRBV7-9 | ASSFRTGFANEQF
TRBV20-1 | SARAGGLPGELF
TRBV7-2 | ASSLGPVPGQLAKNIQY
TRBV18 | ASSTRGQGAADTQY
TRBV25-1 | ASSEYRTGIHEQY
TRBV5-6 | ASTPPGIGAREQY
TRBV4-3 | ASSQESGADTQY
TRBV4-2 | ASSQEPGHEQF
TRBV12-3/TRBV12-4 | ASTVPGTGYNEQF
TRBV7-2 | ASSPGPRDTEAF
TRBV7-9 | ASSSSGTTLTGELF
TRBV12-3/TRBV12-4 | ASSVSMAF
TRBV14 | ASSLSHTQY
TRBV19 | ASSASGTAFAVGTEAF
TRBV6-2/TRBV6-3 | ASRAGQGRTLNQPQH
TRBV12-3/TRBV12-4 | ASWGRGETQY
TRBV6-2/TRBV6-3 | ASSQNRPGDIQY
TRBV20-1 | SARDSRNRVRAF
TRBV7-2 | ASSLVTSGITGELF
TRBV10-3 | AISESGTANYGYT
TRBV9 | ASSVAGTSNEKLF